Sequencing of this T cell receptor beta chain was carried out in a study of blood T cell repertoires in COVID-19. After removal of 1 base from V and 3 bases from J, the junction contained 4 bases not matched to a gene. The CDR3 contains 16 residues. Germline CDR1 is MNHEY and CDR2 is SMNVEV (reference sequence). In the source study's methods: The assay estimated nucleated cells by amplifying reference gene primers. Here immunoSEQ multiplex PCR was the method, and the copy in TCRdb shows in-frame clones only, minus some. D and trimming come from the DNA, and the V and J calls and clone size come from that table. The data hold about 310,000 clones, with more than 75% observed a single time.

This clonotype was sampled from a woman aged 45-65 years who had recovered from COVID-19. Sequencing was carried out using peripheral blood. This chain links TRBV27 with TRBJ2-2; 8 bases line up with TRBD1. DNA of the CDR3: TGTGCCAGCAGTTTATTTGCGACAGGGGACACCGGGGAGCTGTTTTTT. Translating gives CASSLFATGDTGELFF.